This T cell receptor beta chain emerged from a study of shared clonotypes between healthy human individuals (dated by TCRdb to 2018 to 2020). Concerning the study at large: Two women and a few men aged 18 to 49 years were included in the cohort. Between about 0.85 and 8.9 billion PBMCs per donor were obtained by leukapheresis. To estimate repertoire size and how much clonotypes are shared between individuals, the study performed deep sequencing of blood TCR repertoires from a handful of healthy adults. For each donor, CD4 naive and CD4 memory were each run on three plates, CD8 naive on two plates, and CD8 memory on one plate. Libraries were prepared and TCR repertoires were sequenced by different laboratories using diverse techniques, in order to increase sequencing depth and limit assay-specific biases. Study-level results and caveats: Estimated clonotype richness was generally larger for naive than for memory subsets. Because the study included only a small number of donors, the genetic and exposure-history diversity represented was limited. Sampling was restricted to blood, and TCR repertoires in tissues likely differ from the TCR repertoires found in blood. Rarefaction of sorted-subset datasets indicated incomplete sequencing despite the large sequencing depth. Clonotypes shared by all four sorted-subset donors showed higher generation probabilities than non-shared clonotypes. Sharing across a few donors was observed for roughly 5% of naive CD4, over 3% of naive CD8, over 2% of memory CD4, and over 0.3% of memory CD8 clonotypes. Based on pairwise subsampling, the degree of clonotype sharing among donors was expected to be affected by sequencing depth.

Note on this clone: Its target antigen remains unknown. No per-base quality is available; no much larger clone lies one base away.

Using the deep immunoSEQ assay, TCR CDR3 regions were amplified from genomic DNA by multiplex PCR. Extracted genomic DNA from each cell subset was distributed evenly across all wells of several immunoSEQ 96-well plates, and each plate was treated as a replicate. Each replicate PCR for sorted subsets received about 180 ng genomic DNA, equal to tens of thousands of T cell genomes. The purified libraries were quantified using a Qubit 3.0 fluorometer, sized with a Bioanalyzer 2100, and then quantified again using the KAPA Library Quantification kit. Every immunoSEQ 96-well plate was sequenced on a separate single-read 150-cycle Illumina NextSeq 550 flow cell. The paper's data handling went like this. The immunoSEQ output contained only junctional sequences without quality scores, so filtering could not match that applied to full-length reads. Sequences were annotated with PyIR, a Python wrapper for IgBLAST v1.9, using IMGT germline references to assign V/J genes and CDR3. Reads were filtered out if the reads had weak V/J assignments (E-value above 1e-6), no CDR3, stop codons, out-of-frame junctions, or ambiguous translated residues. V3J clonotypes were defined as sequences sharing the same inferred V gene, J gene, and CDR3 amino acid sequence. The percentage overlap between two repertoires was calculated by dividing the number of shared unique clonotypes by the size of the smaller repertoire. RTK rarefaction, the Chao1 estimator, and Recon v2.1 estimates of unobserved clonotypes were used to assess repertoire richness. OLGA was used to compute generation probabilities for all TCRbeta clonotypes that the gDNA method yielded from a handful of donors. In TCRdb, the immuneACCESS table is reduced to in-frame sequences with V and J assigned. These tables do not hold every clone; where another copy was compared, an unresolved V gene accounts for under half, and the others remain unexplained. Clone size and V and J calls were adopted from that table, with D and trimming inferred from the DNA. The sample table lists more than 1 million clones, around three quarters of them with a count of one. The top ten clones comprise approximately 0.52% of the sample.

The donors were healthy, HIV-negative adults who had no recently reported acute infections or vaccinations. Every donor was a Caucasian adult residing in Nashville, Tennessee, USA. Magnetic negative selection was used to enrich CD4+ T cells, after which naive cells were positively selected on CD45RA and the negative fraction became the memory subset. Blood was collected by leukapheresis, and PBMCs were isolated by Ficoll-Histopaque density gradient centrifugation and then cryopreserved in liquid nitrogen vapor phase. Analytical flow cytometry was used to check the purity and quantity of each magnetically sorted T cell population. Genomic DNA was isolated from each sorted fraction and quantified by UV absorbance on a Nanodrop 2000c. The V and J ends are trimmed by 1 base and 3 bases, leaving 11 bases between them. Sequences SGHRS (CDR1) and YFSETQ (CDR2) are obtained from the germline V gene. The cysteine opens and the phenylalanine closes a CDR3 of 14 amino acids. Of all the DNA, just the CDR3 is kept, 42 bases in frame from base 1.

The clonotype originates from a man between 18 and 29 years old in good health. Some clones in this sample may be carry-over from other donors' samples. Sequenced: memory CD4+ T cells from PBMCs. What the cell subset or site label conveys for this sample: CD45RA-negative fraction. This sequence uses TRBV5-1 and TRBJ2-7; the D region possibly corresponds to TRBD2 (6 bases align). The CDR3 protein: CASSLLRGSYEQYF. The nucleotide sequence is TGCGCCAGCAGCTTGTTACGGGGGAGCTACGAGCAGTACTTC. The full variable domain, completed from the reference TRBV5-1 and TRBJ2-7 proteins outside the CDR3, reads KAGVTQTPRYLIKTRGQQVTLSCSPISGHRSVSWYQQTPGQGLQFLFEYFSETQRNKGNFPGRFSGRQFSNSRSEMNVSTLELGDSALYLCASSLLRGSYEQYFGPGTRLTVT.